This TCR beta chain was profiled in a study of blood T cell repertoires in COVID-19. Study summary: From the United States, Italy and Spain came samples of acute and convalescent COVID-19.

Generated by immunoSEQ multiplex PCR, the TCRdb table keeps only in-frame clones and is missing some. The data show 110,000 to 150,000 clones, with roughly 91% seen just once and 2.5% to 3% held by the top ten. This clone was found once. In germline, CDR1 is LGHDT, CDR2 YNNKEL (reference sequence). V lost 4 bases to trimming and J lost 2 bases, with 8 bases between them. CDR3 length equals 14 residues. The chain is built from TRBV3-1 (or the pseudogene TRBV3-2) and TRBJ2-2, with D unclear. The source is a man between 60 and 75 years old with active or convalescent COVID-19. The sample consisted of peripheral blood. Here the CDR3 DNA reads TGTGCCAGCAGCCTTTTTCTTAACACCGGGGAGCTGTTTTTT. This sequence encodes CASSLFLNTGELFF.